Listed below are T cell receptor beta chains from one sample, sequenced in a study of blood T cells in healthy people across ages. Via MiXCR, TCRdb re-called the 5' RACE reads, giving one row per CDR3 protein. Of roughly 1,000,000 distinct CDR3 sequences in the sample, approximately 25% are singletons; the top ten hold around 0.75%. The same data also contributed to another study, on T cells of mothers and their children.

Material for sequencing was blood. The source is a girl aged 2-10 years in good health. Both conserved end residues are part of each CDR3. Fields, in order: V gene, J gene, CDR3 length, D gene, clone size, CDR3 protein, CDR3 DNA. A D gene is named only where the DNA matches it firmly. The size of a clone is reported for some rows only, either as once, few or many, or as a class for expanded clones.

>TRBV29-1|TRBJ2-1|14|NA|NA
CSVGVGERWDEQFF
TGCAGCGTTGGGGTAGGGGAAAGGTGGGATGAGCAGTTCTTC
>TRBV5-1|TRBJ2-5|14|NA|few
CASRLNAYQETQYF
TGCGCCAGCAGACTTAATGCATACCAAGAGACCCAGTACTTC
>TRBV9|TRBJ1-2|15|TRBD1|NA
CASSERASGGDGYTF
TGTGCCAGCAGCGAGAGAGCCTCAGGGGGCGATGGCTACACCTTC
>TRBV3-1|TRBJ1-1|16|NA|few
CASSQDGGAGSSEAFF
TGTGCCAGCAGCCAAGACGGAGGGGCCGGGAGTTCTGAAGCTTTCTTT
>TRBV7-6|TRBJ1-4|16|TRBD1|NA
CASSLYGESGGEKLFF
TGTGCCAGCAGCTTATATGGCGAGTCAGGGGGAGAAAAACTGTTTTTT
>TRBV20-1|TRBJ1-5|13|TRBD1|NA
CSATRTGNQPQHF
TGCAGTGCTACCCGGACAGGGAACCAGCCCCAGCATTTT
>TRBV20-1|TRBJ2-5|15|TRBD2|NA
CSAQPLAGGSMAQYF
TGCAGTGCCCAACCCCTAGCGGGGGGTTCGATGGCCCAGTACTTC
>TRBV6-5|TRBJ2-7|15|NA|NA
CASSYAKTGSYEQYF
TGTGCCAGCAGTTACGCAAAAACAGGGTCCTACGAGCAGTACTTC
>TRBV5-1|TRBJ1-4|13|NA|few
CASSVIRSEKLFF
TGCGCCAGCAGCGTAATTAGGAGTGAAAAACTGTTTTTT
>TRBV20-1|TRBJ2-1|15|NA|few
CSARDRQVSYNEQFF
TGCAGTGCTAGAGATCGGCAGGTCTCCTACAATGAGCAGTTCTTC
>TRBV12-3/TRBV12-4|TRBJ2-3|13|NA|NA
CASSYPPVDTQYF
TGTGCCAGCAGTTACCCCCCGGTGGATACGCAGTATTTT
>TRBV4-3|TRBJ1-5|13|NA|NA
CASSQDSGKAQHF
TGCGCCAGCAGCCAAGATTCCGGCAAGGCCCAGCATTTT
>TRBV9|TRBJ1-6|15|TRBD1|NA
CASSVGQRGNSPLHF
TGTGCCAGCAGCGTGGGACAGAGGGGCAATTCACCCCTCCACTTT
>TRBV6-1|TRBJ2-1|15|NA|NA
CASGLRDPSGHEQFF
TGTGCCAGCGGCCTCAGGGATCCCTCGGGCCATGAGCAGTTCTTC
>TRBV20-1|TRBJ1-1|12|NA|few
CSARTRNGEAFF
TGCAGTGCTAGGACGAGGAACGGCGAAGCTTTCTTT
>TRBV7-9|TRBJ2-7|12|NA|many
CASRRADGEQYF
TGTGCCAGCAGGCGGGCCGATGGGGAGCAGTACTTC
>TRBV29-1|TRBJ2-3|16|TRBD2|NA
CSSRIRERGGADTQYF
TGCAGCTCCCGAATTAGGGAACGGGGGGGCGCAGATACGCAGTATTTT
>TRBV7-2|TRBJ2-7|14|NA|few
CASSLDGGLNEQYF
TGTGCCAGCAGCTTAGATGGAGGGCTGAACGAGCAGTACTTC
>TRBV12-3/TRBV12-4|TRBJ2-1|16|TRBD2|few
CASSPSGTRYANEQFF
TGTGCCAGCAGTCCCTCCGGGACTAGATACGCTAATGAGCAGTTCTTC
>TRBV4-1|TRBJ2-2|13|NA|few
CASSQVDIGELFF
TGCGCCAGCAGCCAAGTCGACATCGGGGAGCTGTTTTTT
>TRBV29-1|TRBJ1-1|11|TRBD1|few
CSVQGTAEAFF
TGCAGCGTACAGGGGACCGCTGAAGCTTTCTTT
>TRBV9|TRBJ1-2|14|TRBD1|NA
CASSVAGQGDGYTF
TGTGCCAGCAGCGTAGCGGGACAGGGGGACGGCTACACCTTC
>TRBV29-1|TRBJ2-5|15|NA|few
CSVEELGDARETQYF
TGCAGCGTTGAAGAGTTGGGCGATGCGAGAGAGACCCAGTACTTC
>TRBV10-3|TRBJ2-5|11|NA|NA
CAITSQETQYF
TGTGCCATCACCTCCCAAGAGACCCAGTACTTC
>TRBV20-1|TRBJ1-4|14|NA|few
CSARDMGGMEKLFF
TGCAGTGCTAGAGATATGGGGGGGATGGAAAAACTGTTTTTT
>TRBV20-1|TRBJ2-1|15|TRBD2|few
CSARDLREAGNEQFF
TGCAGTGCTAGAGATCTGCGGGAGGCAGGGAATGAGCAGTTCTTC